These 13 T cell receptor beta chains came from one sample sequenced in a study of T cell responses to AZD1222 COVID-19 vaccine. The assay was immunoSEQ multiplex PCR, and TCRdb's table has in-frame clones only and misses some. This sample yields under 70,000 clones, of which about four fifths are seen a single time; approximately 23% belongs to the top ten. Sequences were derived from peripheral blood, sampled on day 0 of MenACWY control vaccination. These receptors all come from an adult in good health.

This clone was recorded many times. V gene TRBV19 combines with J gene TRBJ1-5; the match to TRBD1 covers 10 bases. V was clipped by 6 bases and J by 4 bases; unmatched bases: 12. CDR1 and CDR2 from the germline V gene are LNHDA and SQIVND (reference sequence). The CDR3 is 17 residues long. DNA for the CDR3: TGTGCCAGTAGCAGCGGGACAGGGGTCCTAGGGAATCAGCCCCAGCATTTT. Amino acids: CASSSGTGVLGNQPQHF.

V gene TRBV19 combines with J gene TRBJ1-2; D ambiguous. V lost 3 bases to trimming and J lost 2 bases, with 7 bases between them. The germline CDR1 and CDR2 sequences are LNHDA and SQIVND (reference sequence). CDR3 length: 13 amino acids. CDR3 protein: CASSINANYGYTF. Written as DNA, the CDR3 is TGTGCCAGTAGTATTAACGCCAACTATGGCTACACCTTC.

Only one count was recorded for this clone. The chain uses TRBV23-1 and TRBJ2-5; D is unresolved. TRBV23-1 is an ORF, and what it does is uncertain. This CDR3 spans 13 amino acids. V was clipped by 0 bases and J by 4 bases, with 6 bases between them. The CDR3 DNA follows: TGCGCCAGCAGTCAATCGACCAGAGAGACCCAGTACTTC. This gives the protein CASSQSTRETQYF.

The chain employs TRBV5-5 and TRBJ1-1; D uncertain. V was trimmed by 5 bases and J by 6 bases, leaving 17 bases between them. The length of the CDR3 is 14 residues. The germline gives CDR1 SGHKS, CDR2 YYEKEE (reference sequence). In nucleotides, the CDR3 is TGTGCCAGCAGTTATGGACCGGAGTACTCTGAAGCTTTCTTT. Its translation is CASSYGPEYSEAFF.

The sample holds a few counts of this clone. This chain links TRBV5-1 with TRBJ1-6; D possibly corresponds to TRBD1 (6 bases). This CDR3 comprises 14 residues. The V end lost 0 bases, the J end lost 9 bases, and 10 bases lay between the germline ends. The germline V gene encodes CDR1 SGHRS and CDR2 YFSETQ. CDR3 amino acids: CASSLAKQGSPLHF. CDR3 coding DNA: TGCGCCAGCAGCTTGGCAAAACAGGGTTCACCCCTCCACTTT.

The rearrangement uses TRBV7-2 and TRBJ1-2; 10 bases map to TRBD1. Germline CDR1 and CDR2: SGHTA and FQGNSA. V gave up 5 bases and J gave up 5 bases; unmatched junction bases: 8. This CDR3 spans 15 amino acids. CDR3 amino acids: CASSARQGARYGYTF. Here the CDR3 DNA reads TGTGCCAGCAGCGCCCGACAGGGGGCAAGATATGGCTACACCTTC.

In this sample, this clone turned up a few times. The chain has TRBV6-1 and TRBJ1-5; 8 bases are a match to TRBD1. CDR1 is MNHNS and CDR2 is SASEGT in the germline V gene. J lost 0 bases, V lost 3 bases, and 16 bases had no gene match. CDR3 length: 20 amino acids. CDR3 protein: CASSERRGQGANRSNQPQHF. The CDR3 DNA is TGTGCCAGCAGTGAGCGAAGGGGGCAGGGGGCGAATCGTAGCAATCAGCCCCAGCATTTT.

V gene TRBV4-3 combines with J gene TRBJ2-3; weak D call: TRBD2 (5 bases). Germline V lookup: CDR1 LGHNA, CDR2 YSLEER. V lost 0 bases and J 1 base, leaving 11 bases between the germline ends. This CDR3 comprises 16 residues. CDR3 DNA: TGCGCCAGCAGCCAAGATCCGGGGTCGGGCACAGATACGCAGTATTTT. Translation gives CASSQDPGSGTDTQYF.

The chain uses TRBV2 and TRBJ2-1; possibly TRBD2 for D (6 bases). The CDR3 consists of 12 residues. V lost 10 bases and J 5 bases, leaving 12 bases between the germline ends. Looked up from germline, CDR1 is SNHLY and CDR2 is FYNNEI. The CDR3 reads CAIADPNNEQFF. The CDR3 bases are TGTGCCATAGCGGACCCTAACAATGAGCAGTTCTTC.

This clone has just a few counts. This chain uses TRBV28 with TRBJ2-2; TRBD1 aligns across 8 bases. J gave up 6 bases and V 5 bases, and 8 bases lay outside the gene matches. CDR1 is MDHEN and CDR2 is SYDVKM in the germline V gene. The CDR3 spans 15 residues. CDR3 amino acids: CASSPGTGGAGELFF. CDR3 nucleotides: TGTGCCAGCAGTCCCGGGACAGGCGGCGCCGGGGAGCTGTTTTTT.

In its sample, this clone was seen once. This chain uses TRBV11-2 with TRBJ2-3, with D possibly matching TRBD1 (6 bases). The CDR3 runs 16 residues. CDR1 and CDR2 from the germline V gene are SGHAT and FQNNGV. Trimming cost V 5 bases and J 2 bases, with 17 bases left between them. The CDR3 region has the DNA TGTGCCAGCAGCCCGCAGGGGCTCATCCCCACAGATACGCAGTATTTT. Translating it yields CASSPQGLIPTDTQYF.

CDR3 nucleotides: TGTGCCAGCAGCCTCGGTGGGGGCATAGAACAGCCCCAGCATTTT. It specifies CASSLGGGIEQPQHF. This rearrangement joins TRBV28 to TRBJ1-5, with D possibly being TRBD1 (6 bases). Trimming took 6 bases from V and 7 from J, leaving 19 bases between them. CDR3 length equals 15 residues. Germline assignment: CDR1 MDHEN and CDR2 SYDVKM.

Only one count was recorded for this clone. The chain has TRBV5-8 and TRBJ1-1; 7 bases are a match to TRBD1. V lost 2 bases and J lost 2; bases outside the gene matches: 6. From germline, CDR1 is SGHTS and CDR2 YDEGEE. The CDR3 is made up of 15 amino acids. DNA of the CDR3: TGTGCCAGCAGCTTAGGGGACAGAGTAAACACTGAAGCTTTCTTT. Amino acid sequence: CASSLGDRVNTEAFF.